The rows below give T cell receptor beta chains drawn from one sample of a study of cytomegalovirus exposure and HLA in healthy donors. Generated by immunoSEQ multiplex PCR, the TCRdb table keeps only in-frame clones and is missing some. The sample includes over 85,000 clones, 70% to 80% of them seen just once. Sequenced: PBMCs. Every receptor here comes from a man aged 35 to 55 in good health and CMV-seronegative. CDR3s include the opening cysteine and the closing phenylalanine or tryptophan. Fields, in order: clone size, CDR3 length, V gene, D gene, J gene, CDR3 DNA, CDR3 protein. D genes are given only for firm matches. Clone sizes are given selectively: once, few, many, or a class where the clone is expanded.

clone_size: -; cdr3_length: 14; v_call: TRBV19; d_call: TRBD1; j_call: TRBJ2-7; cdr3_nt: TGTGCCAGTAGTATTACAGGGGGCGGGTACGAGCAGTACTTC; cdr3_aa: CASSITGGGYEQYF
clone_size: -; cdr3_length: 14; v_call: TRBV27; d_call: -; j_call: TRBJ2-1; cdr3_nt: TGTGCCAGCAGTTTAGTCTGGGGCGACAATGAGCAGTTCTTC; cdr3_aa: CASSLVWGDNEQFF
clone_size: -; cdr3_length: 16; v_call: TRBV21-1; d_call: -; j_call: TRBJ1-5; cdr3_nt: TGTGCCAGCAGCAAAGAAGACGGGTATAGCAATCAGCCCCAGCATTTT; cdr3_aa: CASSKEDGYSNQPQHF
clone_size: -; cdr3_length: 16; v_call: TRBV11-3; d_call: -; j_call: TRBJ2-2; cdr3_nt: TGTGCCAGCAGCCTACGGTCTGGAGTGAACACCGGGGAGCTGTTTTTT; cdr3_aa: CASSLRSGVNTGELFF
clone_size: -; cdr3_length: 15; v_call: TRBV6-5; d_call: TRBD1; j_call: TRBJ2-3; cdr3_nt: TGTGCCAGCAGTTACAGGGGGACAGGGGGAGATACGCAGTATTTT; cdr3_aa: CASSYRGTGGDTQYF
clone_size: -; cdr3_length: 16; v_call: TRBV27; d_call: TRBD2; j_call: TRBJ2-7; cdr3_nt: TGTGCCAGCAGCTCCCCAGGGGCGGGAGGACGGCGCGAGCAGTACTTC; cdr3_aa: CASSSPGAGGRREQYF
clone_size: -; cdr3_length: 13; v_call: TRBV30; d_call: TRBD1; j_call: TRBJ2-5; cdr3_nt: TGTGCCTCCACCGGGACAGGGGCAGAGACCCAGTACTTC; cdr3_aa: CASTGTGAETQYF
clone_size: -; cdr3_length: 13; v_call: TRBV28; d_call: -; j_call: TRBJ1-5; cdr3_nt: TGTGCCAGCGGTCACAGAAAAAATCAGCCCCAGCATTTT; cdr3_aa: CASGHRKNQPQHF
clone_size: -; cdr3_length: 12; v_call: TRBV19; d_call: -; j_call: TRBJ2-2; cdr3_nt: TGTGCCAGTAGTAATAGTCGTGGGGAGCTGTTTTTT; cdr3_aa: CASSNSRGELFF
clone_size: -; cdr3_length: 15; v_call: TRBV5-1; d_call: -; j_call: TRBJ2-5; cdr3_nt: TGCGCCAGCAGCTTGATGGGGCCGCGGATAGATGAGCAGTACTTC; cdr3_aa: CASSLMGPRIDEQYF
clone_size: once; cdr3_length: 13; v_call: TRBV11-3; d_call: -; j_call: TRBJ2-1; cdr3_nt: TGTGCCAGCAGCCCAACAAAATACAATGAGCAGTTCTTC; cdr3_aa: CASSPTKYNEQFF
clone_size: -; cdr3_length: 14; v_call: TRBV14; d_call: -; j_call: TRBJ2-2; cdr3_nt: TGTGCCAGCAGCCAACGAAGCGGGACCGGGGAGCTGTTTTTT; cdr3_aa: CASSQRSGTGELFF
clone_size: -; cdr3_length: 17; v_call: TRBV7-9; d_call: TRBD2; j_call: TRBJ2-1; cdr3_nt: TGTGCCAGCAGCTTAGAAGGACTAGCGGGAAATTACAATGAGCAGTTCTTC; cdr3_aa: CASSLEGLAGNYNEQFF
clone_size: -; cdr3_length: 15; v_call: TRBV6-5; d_call: TRBD1; j_call: TRBJ1-2; cdr3_nt: TGTGCCAGCAGTCAGTGGGACAGAAGTAACTATGGCTACACCTTC; cdr3_aa: CASSQWDRSNYGYTF
clone_size: -; cdr3_length: 15; v_call: TRBV28; d_call: TRBD1; j_call: TRBJ1-5; cdr3_nt: TGTGCCAGCAGGGGAGGACAGGGGAGGAGTCAGCCCCAGCATTTT; cdr3_aa: CASRGGQGRSQPQHF
clone_size: -; cdr3_length: 14; v_call: TRBV11-2; d_call: -; j_call: TRBJ2-2; cdr3_nt: TGTGCCAGCAGCGAACCGATTCAACAGGGGGAGCTGTTTTTT; cdr3_aa: CASSEPIQQGELFF
clone_size: -; cdr3_length: 14; v_call: TRBV14; d_call: -; j_call: TRBJ2-1; cdr3_nt: TGTGCCAGCAGCCAAGATGTCGGGTACAATGAGCAGTTCTTC; cdr3_aa: CASSQDVGYNEQFF
clone_size: -; cdr3_length: 12; v_call: TRBV11-2; d_call: -; j_call: TRBJ2-7; cdr3_nt: TGTGCCAGCAGCGGGAGGACGGGTGAGCAGTACTTC; cdr3_aa: CASSGRTGEQYF
clone_size: -; cdr3_length: 15; v_call: TRBV9; d_call: -; j_call: TRBJ2-1; cdr3_nt: TGTGCCAGCAGCGTAGCTTTGGTAGCGGACAATGAGCAGTTCTTC; cdr3_aa: CASSVALVADNEQFF
clone_size: -; cdr3_length: 16; v_call: TRBV2; d_call: TRBD2; j_call: TRBJ2-1; cdr3_nt: TGTGCCAGCAGTGAGCGCGGGGGGACCTACTACAATGAGCAGTTCTTC; cdr3_aa: CASSERGGTYYNEQFF
clone_size: -; cdr3_length: 15; v_call: TRBV19; d_call: -; j_call: TRBJ2-3; cdr3_nt: TGTGCCAGTAGTATCGCAGGGGCGGGGGCAGATACGCAGTATTTT; cdr3_aa: CASSIAGAGADTQYF
clone_size: -; cdr3_length: 15; v_call: TRBV6-6; d_call: TRBD1; j_call: TRBJ2-7; cdr3_nt: TGTGCCAGCAGTTCTCGCCGGGACAGCCTCTACGAGCAGTACTTC; cdr3_aa: CASSSRRDSLYEQYF
clone_size: -; cdr3_length: 13; v_call: TRBV10-1; d_call: -; j_call: TRBJ2-7; cdr3_nt: TGCGCCAGCAGTGCAGGGGCCAACTACGAGCAGTACTTC; cdr3_aa: CASSAGANYEQYF
clone_size: -; cdr3_length: 13; v_call: TRBV6-5; d_call: -; j_call: TRBJ2-3; cdr3_nt: TGTGCCAGCAGTTACCGTGGCACAGATACGCAGTATTTT; cdr3_aa: CASSYRGTDTQYF
clone_size: -; cdr3_length: 15; v_call: TRBV11-2; d_call: TRBD2; j_call: TRBJ2-7; cdr3_nt: TGTGCCAGCACTTTTGGGGCGGGAGGGAACTACGAGCAGTACTTC; cdr3_aa: CASTFGAGGNYEQYF
clone_size: -; cdr3_length: 15; v_call: TRBV5-1; d_call: TRBD1; j_call: TRBJ1-3; cdr3_nt: TGCGCCAGCAGGCTCAGGACAGGAATCGGAAACACCATATATTTT; cdr3_aa: CASRLRTGIGNTIYF
clone_size: -; cdr3_length: 15; v_call: TRBV6-5; d_call: -; j_call: TRBJ2-1; cdr3_nt: TGTGCCAGCAGTTACTCGATTCGCAGGGGCAATGAGCAGTTCTTC; cdr3_aa: CASSYSIRRGNEQFF
clone_size: few; cdr3_length: 15; v_call: TRBV30; d_call: -; j_call: TRBJ2-5; cdr3_nt: TGTGCCTGGAGAGACTCAGGAGGGCTTCAAGAGACCCAGTACTTC; cdr3_aa: CAWRDSGGLQETQYF
clone_size: few; cdr3_length: 13; v_call: TRBV9; d_call: TRBD1; j_call: TRBJ2-2; cdr3_nt: TGTGCCAGCAGCACGGGACAGGTGGGGGAGCTGTTTTTT; cdr3_aa: CASSTGQVGELFF
clone_size: -; cdr3_length: 14; v_call: TRBV5-1; d_call: TRBD1; j_call: TRBJ1-2; cdr3_nt: TGCGCCAGCAGCTTAGGACAGGGAAAGCAAGGCTACACCTTC; cdr3_aa: CASSLGQGKQGYTF
clone_size: -; cdr3_length: 15; v_call: TRBV5-1; d_call: TRBD1; j_call: TRBJ2-2; cdr3_nt: TGCGCCAGCAGCCACCGCACAGGGGAAACCGGGGAGCTGTTTTTT; cdr3_aa: CASSHRTGETGELFF
clone_size: -; cdr3_length: 14; v_call: TRBV29-1; d_call: TRBD2; j_call: TRBJ2-1; cdr3_nt: TGCAGCGTTGACGAGCGGGGCCTCTACAATGAGCAGTTCTTC; cdr3_aa: CSVDERGLYNEQFF
clone_size: -; cdr3_length: 18; v_call: TRBV19; d_call: TRBD2; j_call: TRBJ2-6; cdr3_nt: TGTGCCAGTAGTCGCGAGACTAGCGGGGGCTCTGGGGCCAACGTCCTGACTTTC; cdr3_aa: CASSRETSGGSGANVLTF
clone_size: -; cdr3_length: 15; v_call: TRBV28; d_call: -; j_call: TRBJ2-7; cdr3_nt: TGTGCCACCTCCGGTTTAGGTCAGGGATCCTACGAGCAGTACTTC; cdr3_aa: CATSGLGQGSYEQYF
clone_size: -; cdr3_length: 13; v_call: TRBV7-3; d_call: -; j_call: TRBJ2-1; cdr3_nt: TGTGCCAGCAGCTTAGGGCTTTACAATGAGCAGTTCTTC; cdr3_aa: CASSLGLYNEQFF
clone_size: -; cdr3_length: 13; v_call: TRBV28; d_call: -; j_call: TRBJ1-1; cdr3_nt: TGTGCCAGCAGACGACAGGTAAACACTGAAGCTTTCTTT; cdr3_aa: CASRRQVNTEAFF
clone_size: medium-sized; cdr3_length: 14; v_call: TRBV15; d_call: -; j_call: TRBJ1-4; cdr3_nt: TGTGCCACCAGCGATGGGAGGGTTAGTGAAAAACTGTTTTTT; cdr3_aa: CATSDGRVSEKLFF
clone_size: -; cdr3_length: 15; v_call: TRBV19; d_call: -; j_call: TRBJ2-1; cdr3_nt: TGTGCCAGTACCCTGGGGAGATCGGGAAACAATGAGCAGTTCTTC; cdr3_aa: CASTLGRSGNNEQFF
clone_size: -; cdr3_length: 15; v_call: TRBV21-1; d_call: -; j_call: TRBJ1-1; cdr3_nt: TGTGCCAGCAGCACCCAAGGACAGGGGTGGACTGAAGCTTTCTTT; cdr3_aa: CASSTQGQGWTEAFF
clone_size: -; cdr3_length: 15; v_call: TRBV7-6; d_call: TRBD1; j_call: TRBJ2-5; cdr3_nt: TGTGCCAGCAGCCAGGACAGGGTTTTAGGAGAGACCCAGTACTTC; cdr3_aa: CASSQDRVLGETQYF
clone_size: -; cdr3_length: 14; v_call: TRBV5-1; d_call: TRBD1; j_call: TRBJ2-1; cdr3_nt: TGCGCCAGCAGCACCGGACAGGACTACAATGAGCAGTTCTTC; cdr3_aa: CASSTGQDYNEQFF
clone_size: few; cdr3_length: 13; v_call: TRBV27; d_call: -; j_call: TRBJ1-1; cdr3_nt: TGTGCCAGCAGTTCCAGGGTCGGCACTGAAGCTTTCTTT; cdr3_aa: CASSSRVGTEAFF
clone_size: -; cdr3_length: 13; v_call: TRBV2; d_call: -; j_call: TRBJ1-5; cdr3_nt: TGTGCCAGCAAGGCAGGGAGCAATCAGCCCCAGCATTTT; cdr3_aa: CASKAGSNQPQHF
clone_size: -; cdr3_length: 18; v_call: TRBV29-1; d_call: TRBD1; j_call: TRBJ2-6; cdr3_nt: TGCAGCGTTGCTAGAGCTGGGACAGGGGGCAAAGGGGCCAACGTCCTGACTTTC; cdr3_aa: CSVARAGTGGKGANVLTF